The 3 T cell receptor beta chains given below trace back to one sample, sequenced in a study of blood T cell repertoires in COVID-19. TCRdb's copy holds only in-frame clones and misses some; the assay was immunoSEQ multiplex PCR. The table records around 200,000 clones, 75% to 90% of them present only once. The sample consisted of peripheral blood. These TCRs come from a young man with acute or convalescent COVID-19.

CDR3: CASSQAVYRLPEAFF. Written as DNA, the CDR3 is TGTGCCAGCAGCCAAGCGGTGTACAGGTTGCCTGAAGCTTTCTTT. The chain links TRBV3-1 (or the pseudogene TRBV3-2) to TRBJ1-1, with D possibly TRBD1 on 5 matching bases. This CDR3 has 15 residues. Trimming removed 1 base from V and 6 bases from J, with 15 bases in between. From germline, CDR1 is LGHDT and CDR2 YNNKEL (reference sequence).

The chain combines TRBV18 with TRBJ2-2; tentative D call: TRBD2 (5 bases). This CDR3 has 13 residues. Looked up from germline, CDR1 is KGHSH and CDR2 is LQKENI. Trimming stripped 7 bases from V and 10 bases from J, with 16 bases between. CDR3 DNA: TGTGCCAGCTGCAGCCGGAATCGGGAGGAGCTGTTTTTT. Translation gives CASCSRNREELFF.

This chain joins TRBV6-5 and TRBJ1-2; 7 bases fit TRBD1. The germline gives CDR1 MNHEY, CDR2 SVGAGI. This CDR3 is built from 15 residues. V trimming: 7 bases; J trimming: 8 bases; junction bases outside the gene matches: 16. The CDR3 region has the DNA TGTGCCAGCAAACGATCGGGCAGGGGGATTGAGGGCTACACCTTC. The encoded protein is CASKRSGRGIEGYTF.